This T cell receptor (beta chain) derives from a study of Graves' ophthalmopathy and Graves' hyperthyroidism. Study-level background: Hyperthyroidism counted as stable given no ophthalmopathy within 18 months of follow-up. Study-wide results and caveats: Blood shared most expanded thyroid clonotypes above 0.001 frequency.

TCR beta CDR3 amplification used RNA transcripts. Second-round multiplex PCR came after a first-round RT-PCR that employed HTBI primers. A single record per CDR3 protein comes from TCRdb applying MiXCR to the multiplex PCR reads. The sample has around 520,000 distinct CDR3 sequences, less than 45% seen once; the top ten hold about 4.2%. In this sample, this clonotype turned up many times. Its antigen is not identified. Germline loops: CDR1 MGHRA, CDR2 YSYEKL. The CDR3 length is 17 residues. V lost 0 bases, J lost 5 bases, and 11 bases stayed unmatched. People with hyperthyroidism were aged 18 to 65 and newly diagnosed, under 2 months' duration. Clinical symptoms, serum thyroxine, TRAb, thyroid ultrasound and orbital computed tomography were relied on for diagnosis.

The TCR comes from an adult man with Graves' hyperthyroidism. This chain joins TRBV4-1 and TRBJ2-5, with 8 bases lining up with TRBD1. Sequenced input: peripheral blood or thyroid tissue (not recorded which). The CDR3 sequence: CASSQEGRGQARETQYF. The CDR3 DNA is TGCGCCAGCAGCCAAGAAGGTCGGGGACAGGCACGGGAGACCCAGTACTTC.